This TCR beta chain was profiled in a study of cytomegalovirus exposure and HLA in healthy donors. Concerning this clone: No antigen is known for it.

Primers for the PCR totalled 60 Vbeta and 13 Jbeta. Assay: immunoSEQ multiplex PCR; the TCRdb copy retains only in-frame clones and omits some. The table lists more than 40,000 clones, with 2.1% in the top ten. Study-level findings and limits: A classifier reportedly called cytomegalovirus status with high sensitivity and specificity. In a later analysis, TCR beta V- and J-gene trimming showed a link to a missense DCLRE1C variant.

CDR1 SGDLS and CDR2 YYNGEE come from the germline V gene. Trimming removed 3 bases from V and 1 base from J; junction bases left unmatched: 3. CDR3 length equals 14 residues. The clonotype comes from a woman in her thirties or forties in good health and CMV-seronegative. V and J are TRBV9 and TRBJ1-1; 7 bases are a match to TRBD1. The sample was PBMCs. CDR3 in amino acids: CASSARQGNTEAFF. CDR3 nucleotides: TGTGCCAGCAGCGCCCGACAGGGGAACACTGAAGCTTTCTTT.